These 8 T cell receptor beta chains originate from one sample sequenced in a study of graft-versus-host responses after intestinal transplantation. TCRdb's table, derived via immunoSEQ multiplex PCR, lists solely in-frame clones and lacks some. The data contain some 70,000 clones, more than 90% of them seen just once; the ten biggest clones take up less than 8%. This material consisted of bone marrow, taken around 720 days after intestinal transplantation. These receptor sequences come from a human patient who received an intestinal transplant, so some T cells may come from the graft donor.

The chain recombines TRBV5-4 with TRBJ1-5; D not certain. V was shortened by 2 bases and J by 9 bases, with 12 bases between the two germline ends. CDR1 SGHNT and CDR2 YYREEE come from the germline V gene (reference sequence). The CDR3 consists of 13 residues. The CDR3: CASSFDIRGPQHF. CDR3 nucleotide sequence: TGTGCCAGCAGCTTTGACATTCGGGGGCCCCAGCATTTT.

The CDR3: CASSIVATDSSPLHF. In DNA form, the CDR3 reads TGTGCCAGTAGTATAGTGGCGACGGATTCGTCACCCCTCCACTTT. This sequence joins TRBV19 and TRBJ1-6; D gene unclear. The CDR3 is 15 amino acids. CDR1 is LNHDA and CDR2 is SQIVND in the germline V gene (reference sequence). V was trimmed by 1 base and J by 10 bases, leaving 14 bases between them. Variable domain in full (rest from reference TRBV19 and TRBJ1-6): DGGITQSPKYLFRKEGQNVTLSCEQNLNHDAMYWYRQDPGQGLRLIYYSQIVNDFQKGDIAEGYSVSREKKESFPLTVTSAQKNPTAFYLCASSIVATDSSPLHFGNGTRLTVT.

This sequence joins TRBV7-9 and TRBJ2-1; TRBD2 is a possible D gene (6 bases). Germline V lookup: CDR1 SEHNR, CDR2 FQNEAQ (reference sequence). V lost 4 bases and J lost 7, with 11 bases in between. This CDR3 has 13 residues. The CDR3 loop reads CASSSSGPNEQFF. In DNA, the CDR3 is TGTGCCAGCAGCTCCAGCGGGCCAAATGAGCAGTTCTTC.

This clone appeared once. The chain couples TRBV6-5 to TRBJ1-1; no firm D call. Germline V CDR1 and CDR2: MNHEY, SVGAGI. The CDR3 has 13 residues. The germline V and J ends were trimmed by 3 bases and 1 base, with 6 bases remaining between them. The DNA for the CDR3 is TGTGCCAGCAGTTATGAACAGAACACTGAAGCTTTCTTT. Translated: CASSYEQNTEAFF.

This chain joins TRBV27 and TRBJ2-1, with 11 positions matching TRBD2. From germline, CDR1 is MNHEY and CDR2 SMNVEV (reference sequence). The CDR3 has 15 residues. Trimming at V came to 3 bases and at J to 6 bases, leaving 4 bases not matched to a gene. The chain's CDR3 is CASSFLAGGSNEQFF. CDR3 DNA: TGTGCCAGCAGTTTCCTAGCGGGGGGTTCCAATGAGCAGTTCTTC.

V usage is TRBV2 and J usage is TRBJ1-5, with 12 bases lining up with TRBD1. Unmatched junction bases numbered 6, after V lost 9 bases and J lost 6 bases. The CDR3 is made up of 14 amino acids. Germline CDR1 SNHLY, CDR2 FYNNEI. CDR3 residues: CASSGTGGGQPQHF. The CDR3 nucleotides are TGTGCCAGTTCCGGGACAGGGGGCGGTCAGCCCCAGCATTTT.

This CDR3 is CASSYLGGQTNEKLFF. For the CDR3, the DNA is TGTGCCAGCAGTTACCTGGGCGGACAGACTAATGAAAAACTGTTTTTT. The V gene is TRBV6-6, the J gene TRBJ1-4, with D possibly being TRBD1 (6 bases). The germline gives CDR1 MNHNY, CDR2 SVGAGI (reference sequence). Trimming shortened V by 2 bases and J by 2 bases, and 12 bases separated the two germline ends. This CDR3 comprises 16 residues.

This rearrangement joins TRBV29-1 to TRBJ2-3, with D maybe TRBD1 (6 bases). Trimming pared 7 bases from V and 4 bases from J, leaving 15 bases between. The CDR3 extends over 13 amino acids. The germline V gene has CDR1 SQVTM and CDR2 ANQGSEA. The CDR3 region has the DNA TGCAGCGGCCTACAGGGTTCAGCAGATACGCAGTATTTT. Amino acids: CSGLQGSADTQYF.